These T cell receptor beta chains were read from a single sample in a study of blood T cell repertoires in COVID-19. Measured with immunoSEQ multiplex PCR; TCRdb has only the in-frame clones, and not every one. The sample includes 360,000 or so clones, about 92% of them seen just once. The sample taken for sequencing was peripheral blood. Source of these receptors: a woman aged 55-70 years with COVID-19, enrolled during active disease. The CDR3 runs from the conserved cysteine through the conserved F or W. A D gene is named only where the DNA matches it firmly. Size tells how often a clone was seen (once, few, many) or the class of an expanded clone, and some rows leave it out.

v_call	clone_size	j_call	cdr3_length	d_call	cdr3_aa	cdr3_nt
TRBV30	-	TRBJ1-1	12	-	CAWSGLGTEAFF	TGTGCCTGGAGTGGACTCGGGACTGAAGCTTTCTTT
TRBV5-1	-	TRBJ2-1	12	TRBD2	CASSASGGLKFF	TGCGCCAGCAGCGCCAGCGGGGGGCTTAAGTTCTTC
TRBV7-6	few	TRBJ1-5	19	TRBD1	CASSPATFNQQGKNQPQHF	TGTGCCAGCAGCCCAGCTACCTTTAACCAACAGGGGAAGAATCAGCCCCAGCATTTT
TRBV18	-	TRBJ1-2	13	-	CASSPGEGTSYTF	TGTGCCAGCTCCCCAGGGGAGGGAACGAGCTACACCTTC
TRBV27	-	TRBJ2-1	18	TRBD2	CASSSRLAGGPSYNEQFF	TGTGCCAGCAGTTCGCGACTAGCGGGGGGGCCATCCTACAATGAGCAGTTCTTC
TRBV5-4	-	TRBJ2-5	15	TRBD2	CASSFAGTTQETQYF	TGTGCCAGCAGCTTTGCCGGGACTACCCAAGAGACCCAGTACTTC
TRBV27	few	TRBJ2-1	13	-	CACGGRDYNEQFF	TGTGCCTGCGGAGGGCGTGATTACAATGAGCAGTTCTTC
TRBV6-1	-	TRBJ2-3	16	TRBD1	CASSDKGGQGTDTQYF	TGTGCCAGCAGTGATAAGGGGGGACAGGGAACAGATACGCAGTATTTT
TRBV7-2	-	TRBJ1-1	14	-	CASSIERSNTEAFF	TGTGCCAGCAGTATCGAGAGGTCGAACACTGAAGCTTTCTTT
TRBV5-1	-	TRBJ2-3	15	TRBD1	CASSSRDSRTDTQYF	TGCGCCAGCAGCTCCCGGGACAGTCGCACAGATACGCAGTATTTT
TRBV10-1	-	TRBJ1-2	13	TRBD1	CASSAGQHYGYTF	TGCGCCAGCAGCGCGGGACAGCACTATGGCTACACCTTC
TRBV29-1	-	TRBJ1-2	12	TRBD1	CSSGTGGYGYTF	TGCAGCAGCGGGACAGGGGGCTATGGCTACACCTTC
TRBV5-4	-	TRBJ2-5	13	-	CASGTPYQETQYF	TGTGCCAGTGGGACTCCGTACCAAGAGACCCAGTACTTC
TRBV12-2	once	TRBJ2-5	15	-	CASRYLLGQQETQYF	TGTGCAAGTCGCTACCTCCTCGGACAGCAAGAGACCCAGTACTTC
TRBV28	few	TRBJ1-2	14	TRBD1	CASSRTGSNYGYTF	TGTGCCAGCAGTCGGACAGGCAGTAACTATGGCTACACCTTC
TRBV7-2	few	TRBJ1-6	18	TRBD1	CASSLWTGGGHYNSPLHF	TGTGCCAGCAGCTTATGGACAGGGGGCGGCCACTATAATTCACCCCTCCACTTT
TRBV20-1	-	TRBJ1-1	11	-	CSSVRGTEAFF	TGCAGTAGCGTGCGGGGCACTGAAGCTTTCTTT
TRBV28	-	TRBJ1-2	12	-	CASSFRLGGYTF	TGTGCCAGCAGTTTCCGCCTCGGGGGCTACACCTTC
TRBV7-2	-	TRBJ2-3	16	TRBD1	CASSLAGQGVGDTQYF	TGTGCCAGCAGCTTAGCGGGACAGGGGGTGGGAGATACGCAGTATTTT
TRBV6-5	-	TRBJ1-3	14	TRBD1	CASRTGPSGNTIYF	TGTGCCAGCCGGACAGGACCCTCTGGAAACACCATATATTTT
TRBV6-5	-	TRBJ1-3	15	-	CASSQNPGSGNTIYF	TGTGCCAGCAGCCAAAATCCAGGGTCTGGAAACACCATATATTTT
TRBV19	-	TRBJ2-1	14	-	CASTRQTVHGEQFF	TGTGCCAGTACTCGACAGACTGTACACGGTGAGCAGTTCTTC
TRBV21-1	-	TRBJ2-7	10	-	CASTRYEQYF	TGTGCCAGCACGCGGTACGAGCAGTACTTC
TRBV28	-	TRBJ1-2	13	-	CASSLAGVDGYTF	TGTGCCAGCAGTTTAGCGGGGGTGGATGGCTACACCTTC
TRBV3-1/TRBV3-2	-	TRBJ2-2	13	-	CASSPSFPGELFF	TGTGCCAGCAGCCCTAGCTTTCCCGGGGAGCTGTTTTTT
TRBV18	-	TRBJ1-2	14	TRBD1	CASSPGTGANGYTF	TGTGCCAGCTCACCCGGTACAGGGGCGAATGGCTACACCTTC
TRBV7-9	-	TRBJ1-2	16	-	CASSSLGVQAGYGYTF	TGTGCCAGCAGCTCCCTTGGGGTCCAGGCAGGGTATGGCTACACCTTC
TRBV19	-	TRBJ1-2	19	-	CASSIRKERALPSRSGYTF	TGTGCCAGTAGCATCCGAAAAGAGCGGGCCCTCCCATCACGGAGTGGCTACACCTTC
TRBV5-6	-	TRBJ1-2	12	-	CASSLLEGGYTF	TGTGCCAGCAGCTTGTTGGAGGGTGGCTACACCTTC